This TCR beta chain was documented in a study of graft-versus-host responses after intestinal transplantation. Study as a whole: The transplants performed in recipients were multivisceral, liver-intestinal, or isolated intestinal.

About this clone itself: Antigen: not known.

Trimming removed 3 bases from V and 10 bases from J; junction bases left unmatched: 6. This CDR3 spans 12 amino acids. Germline V CDR1 and CDR2: ENHRY, SYGVKD. Produced via immunoSEQ multiplex PCR; TCRdb's table is partial and in-frame only. The sample has about 120,000 clones; around 96% are singletons. The chain uses TRBV10-3 and TRBJ2-7, with TRBD1 matching 7 bases. The TCR comes from a human donor who received an intestinal transplant. Sample: unstimulated CD8+ T cells sorted from spleen or lymph node cells, taken before intestinal transplant. The chain's CDR3 is CAISDLRDSQYF. The CDR3 nucleotides are TGTGCCATCAGTGATCTCAGGGACAGTCAGTACTTC.